A single sample gave rise to the 2 T cell receptor beta chains below, sequenced in a study of shared clonotypes between healthy human individuals. It was CD45RO-negative cells, positively selected for CCR7, that made up naive CD8 cells, with terminally differentiated effector memory CD45RA+ cells excluded. Profiling relied on immunoSEQ multiplex PCR, and the TCRdb table lists in-frame clones only, not all of them. The table has approximately 840,000 clones, around 96% seen once. Sequenced input: naive CD8+ T cells sorted from blood. Source of these receptors: a man aged 25 to 40 in good health.

This clone was observed once. This chain links TRBV7-9 with TRBJ1-5; D uncertain. Germline loops: CDR1 SEHNR, CDR2 FQNEAQ (reference sequence). This CDR3 is built from 14 residues. The V end was cut by 5 bases, the J end by 4 bases, with 12 bases between. This CDR3 is CASSPGPGNQPQHF. CDR3 nucleotides: TGTGCCAGCAGCCCCGGCCCGGGTAATCAGCCCCAGCATTTT.

This clone was observed a single time. The gene calls are TRBV5-1 and TRBJ2-1, with D possibly being TRBD1 (6 bases). The CDR3 covers 16 residues. Germline lookup yields CDR1 SGHRS and CDR2 YFSETQ. The V end was cut by 0 bases, the J end by 9 bases, with 19 bases between. The chain's CDR3 is CASSLEIGRGDGEQFF. The CDR3 nucleotides read TGCGCCAGCAGCTTGGAAATCGGCAGGGGAGACGGTGAGCAGTTCTTC.